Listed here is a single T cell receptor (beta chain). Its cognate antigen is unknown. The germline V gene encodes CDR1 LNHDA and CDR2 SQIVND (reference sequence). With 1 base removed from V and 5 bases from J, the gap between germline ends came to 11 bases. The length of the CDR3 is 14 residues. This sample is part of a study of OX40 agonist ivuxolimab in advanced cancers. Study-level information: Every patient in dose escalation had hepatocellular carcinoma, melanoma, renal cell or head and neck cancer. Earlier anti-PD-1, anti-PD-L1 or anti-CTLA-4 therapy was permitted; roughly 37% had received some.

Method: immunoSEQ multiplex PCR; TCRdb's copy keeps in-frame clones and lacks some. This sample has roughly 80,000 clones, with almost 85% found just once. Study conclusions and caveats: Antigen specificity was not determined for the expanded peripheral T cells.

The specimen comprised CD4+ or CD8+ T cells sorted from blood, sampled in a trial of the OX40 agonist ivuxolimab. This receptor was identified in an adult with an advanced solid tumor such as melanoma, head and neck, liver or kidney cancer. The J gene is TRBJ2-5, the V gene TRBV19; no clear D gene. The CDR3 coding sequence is TGTGCCAGTAGTATAGGCACAGCAGTCGAGACCCAGTACTTC. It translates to CASSIGTAVETQYF.